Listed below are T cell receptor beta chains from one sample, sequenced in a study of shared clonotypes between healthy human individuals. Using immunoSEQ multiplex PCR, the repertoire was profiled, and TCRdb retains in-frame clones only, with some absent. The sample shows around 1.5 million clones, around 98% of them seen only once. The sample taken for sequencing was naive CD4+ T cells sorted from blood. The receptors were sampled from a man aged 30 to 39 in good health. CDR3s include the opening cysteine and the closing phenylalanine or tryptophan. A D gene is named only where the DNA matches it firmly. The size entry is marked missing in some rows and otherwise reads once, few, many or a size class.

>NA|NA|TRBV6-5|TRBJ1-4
CASSGSFRTNEKLFF
TGTGCCAGCTCGGGCAGCTTTCGAACTAATGAAAAACTGTTTTTT
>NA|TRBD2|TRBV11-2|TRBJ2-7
CASSGTSSGQQYF
TGTGCCAGCAGCGGGACTAGCAGCGGGCAGCAGTACTTC
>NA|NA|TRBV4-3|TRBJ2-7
CASSQGGFGSEQYF
TGCGCCAGCAGCCAAGGTGGGTTTGGGAGCGAGCAGTACTTC
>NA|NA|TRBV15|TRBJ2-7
CATSRDRLAGSLAYEQYF
TGTGCCACCAGCAGAGATCGGCTAGCTGGCAGTTTGGCCTACGAGCAGTACTTC
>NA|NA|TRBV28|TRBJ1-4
CASSLFPGLEKLFF
TGTGCCAGCAGTTTATTTCCAGGGTTGGAAAAACTGTTTTTT
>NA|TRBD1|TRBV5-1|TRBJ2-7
CASSLQTGGLYEQYF
TGCGCCAGCAGCTTGCAAACAGGGGGCTTATACGAGCAGTACTTC
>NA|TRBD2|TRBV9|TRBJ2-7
CASSVGGEAGGRYEQYF
TGTGCCAGCAGCGTCGGAGGAGAAGCGGGAGGGAGGTACGAGCAGTACTTC
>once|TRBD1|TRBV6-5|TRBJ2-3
CASTGTGTDTQYF
TGTGCCAGCACCGGGACAGGGACAGATACGCAGTATTTT
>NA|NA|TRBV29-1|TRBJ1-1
CSVEDNLGPGAVNTEAFF
TGCAGCGTTGAAGATAATTTAGGCCCAGGAGCCGTGAACACTGAAGCTTTCTTT
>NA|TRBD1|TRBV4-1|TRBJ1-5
CASSLTGGREVQPQHF
TGCGCCAGCAGCCTAACAGGGGGCAGGGAAGTTCAGCCCCAGCATTTT
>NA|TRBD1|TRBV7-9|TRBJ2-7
CASSLGTGPHEQYF
TGTGCCAGCAGCTTAGGGACAGGGCCCCACGAGCAGTACTTC
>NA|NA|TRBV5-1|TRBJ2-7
CASSNPADYEQYF
TGCGCCAGCAGCAATCCAGCAGACTACGAGCAGTACTTC
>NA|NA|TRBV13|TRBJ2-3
CASSSWGVDTQYF
TGTGCCAGCAGCTCGTGGGGTGTAGATACGCAGTATTTT
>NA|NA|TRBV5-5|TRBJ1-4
CASSLNQITNEKLFF
TGTGCCAGCAGCTTGAATCAGATCACTAATGAAAAACTGTTTTTT
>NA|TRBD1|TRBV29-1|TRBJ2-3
CSFEVGRTGYSDTQYF
TGCAGCTTTGAAGTGGGGAGGACAGGGTACTCCGATACGCAGTATTTT
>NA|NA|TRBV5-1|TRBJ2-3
CASSLEALKGPDTQYF
TGCGCCAGCAGCTTGGAGGCGCTGAAAGGGCCCGATACGCAGTATTTT
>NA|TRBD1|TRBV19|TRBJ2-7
CASSLTGAYEQYF
TGTGCCAGTAGTCTCACAGGGGCCTACGAGCAGTACTTC
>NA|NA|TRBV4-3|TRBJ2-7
CASSQDMVLPKNYEQYF
TGCGCCAGCAGCCAAGATATGGTACTACCTAAAAACTACGAGCAGTACTTC
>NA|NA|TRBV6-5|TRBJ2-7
CASSYRRAGYEQYF
TGTGCCAGCAGTTACCGCAGGGCCGGCTACGAGCAGTACTTC
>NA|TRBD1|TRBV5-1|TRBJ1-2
CASSAGTGGTYGYTF
TGCGCCAGCAGCGCCGGGACAGGGGGAACCTATGGCTACACCTTC
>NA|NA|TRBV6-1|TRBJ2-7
CASSGLFLSYEQYF
TGTGCCAGCAGCGGGCTATTCCTCTCCTACGAGCAGTACTTC
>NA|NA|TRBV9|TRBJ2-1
CASSVGAGLYNEQFF
TGTGCCAGCAGCGTAGGGGCAGGGCTCTACAATGAGCAGTTCTTC
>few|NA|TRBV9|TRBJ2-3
CASSVVSGGTDTQYF
TGTGCCAGCAGCGTAGTGAGCGGAGGCACAGATACGCAGTATTTT
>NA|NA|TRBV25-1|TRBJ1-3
CASSERGANSGNTIYF
TGTGCCAGCAGTGAAAGGGGGGCAAACTCTGGAAACACCATATATTTT
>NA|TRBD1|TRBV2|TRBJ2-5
CASSGTGDVTQYF
TGTGCCAGCAGTGGGACAGGGGACGTGACCCAGTACTTC
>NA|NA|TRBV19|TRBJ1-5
CATCLRQGPGQPQHF
TGTGCCACCTGTCTAAGGCAGGGGCCCGGGCAGCCCCAGCATTTT
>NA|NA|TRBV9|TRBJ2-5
CASSVAGRQETQYF
TGTGCCAGCAGCGTAGCGGGGAGACAAGAGACCCAGTACTTC
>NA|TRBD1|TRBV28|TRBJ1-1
CASSTRTGFTEAFF
TGTGCCAGCAGTACTCGGACAGGGTTTACTGAAGCTTTCTTT
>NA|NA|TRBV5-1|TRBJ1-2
CASGQFRGGYGYTF
TGCGCCAGCGGCCAGTTCAGGGGTGGCTATGGCTACACCTTC
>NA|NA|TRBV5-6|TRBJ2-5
CASRYQETQYF
TGTGCCAGCAGGTACCAAGAGACCCAGTACTTC
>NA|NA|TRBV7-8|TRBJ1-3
CASSSHRVISSGNTIYF
TGTGCCAGCAGCTCGCACAGAGTTATTAGCTCTGGAAACACCATATATTTT